This T cell receptor (beta chain) emerged from a study of CD8 T cells in Susac syndrome. Germline CDR1 is SNHLY and CDR2 is FYNNEI. With 6 bases clipped from V and 7 bases from J, the junction kept 9 bases outside the gene matches. The CDR3 spans 14 residues. The authors negatively isolated CD8+ and CD4+ T cells and FACS-enriched TEMRA cells. Random-hexamer reverse transcription was applied to roughly 0.5 to 1 ug RNA. MiXCR, applied by TCRdb to the immunoSEQ multiplex PCR reads, yields one record per CDR3 protein. The profile shows 150,000 to 200,000 distinct CDR3 sequences, nearly 95% of them singletons.

The clonotype comes from a human donor with multiple sclerosis. The material sequenced was CD4+ T cells from PBMCs. This chain uses TRBV2 with TRBJ1-5; 7 nucleotides agree with TRBD1. The CDR3 DNA follows: TGTGCCAGCAGGGTAGACAGGGAAGGACAGCCCCAGCATTTT. Residues: CASRVDREGQPQHF.